This TCR beta chain comes out of a study of blood T cell repertoires in COVID-19. In the study overall: The United States, Italy and Spain provided the acute and convalescent COVID-19 samples. The analysed material was cDNA or gDNA that came from T cells, B-cell-depleted T cells, or PBMCs.

Under the authors' procedure: Amplification of reference gene primers provided the estimated nucleated cell counts. Data came from immunoSEQ multiplex PCR; TCRdb stores just in-frame clones and leaves some out. The V and J calls and the clone size are those of that table, but D and trimming were determined from the DNA. The sample lists roughly 60,000 clones, 75% to 95% occurring once. Between the trimmed V and J ends, which lost 11 bases and 2 bases, there was a span of 15 bases. CDR1 and CDR2 (germline): SNHLY, FYNNEI. There are 13 residues in the CDR3. The J gene is TRBJ1-2, the V gene TRBV2, with D possibly being TRBD1 (6 bases). Sequenced sample: peripheral blood. The sequence was collected from a woman at least 80 years old with active COVID-19. CDR3 loop: CAGPPTGNYGYTF. The CDR3 DNA follows: TGTGCCGGCCCACCGACAGGAAACTATGGCTACACCTTC.